The 24 T cell receptor beta chains below come from one sample, sequenced in a study of identical twins. MiXCR, run by TCRdb on the 5' RACE reads, gives a single entry per CDR3 protein. The data contain 1.5 million to 2 million distinct CDR3 sequences, 32% of them seen just once; the ten biggest clones take up approximately 0.25%. Sequenced input: cord blood. These receptors all come from a newborn girl in good health.

The V and J genes are TRBV12-3 or TRBV12-4 and TRBJ1-4; weak D call: TRBD1 (5 bases). The V and J ends lost 6 bases and 4 bases respectively, with 12 bases between them. CDR3 length: 14 amino acids. CDR3 bases: TGTGCCAGCAGCGCGACAAGGGGTAATGAAAAACTGTTTTTT. Its protein is CASSATRGNEKLFF.

This clonotype was seen only a few times. The V and J genes are TRBV5-1 and TRBJ2-7, with a weak D call TRBD1 (5 bases). V was cut by 1 base and J by 2 bases, with 16 bases left in between. Germline V gives CDR1 SGHRS, CDR2 YFSETQ. The CDR3 runs 16 residues. This CDR3 is CASSLYGAGMPYEQYF. In DNA, the CDR3 is TGCGCCAGCAGCTTGTATGGTGCAGGGATGCCCTACGAGCAGTACTTC.

The CDR3 DNA reads TGTGCCAGCAGTACCGTCGGGGCTGAAGCTTTCTTT. Translation: CASSTVGAEAFF. This sequence joins TRBV27 and TRBJ1-1; D is ambiguous. Between the trimmed V and J ends, which lost 5 bases and 6 bases, there was a span of 10 bases. Germline V CDR1 and CDR2: MNHEY, SMNVEV (reference sequence). The CDR3 consists of 12 residues.

This clonotype appeared a few times. The CDR3 spells CSASEHLNTEAFF. CDR3 DNA: TGCAGTGCTAGTGAACACTTGAACACTGAAGCTTTCTTT. The gene calls are TRBV20-1 and TRBJ1-1, with D unclear. Germline V gives CDR1 DFQATT, CDR2 SNEGSKA (reference sequence). V was cut by 3 bases and J by 0 bases, with 8 bases left in between. CDR3 size: 13 residues.

The table lists this clonotype with a few counts. The rearrangement joins TRBV5-1 to TRBJ1-6; D is perhaps TRBD1 (5 bases). Trimming took 4 bases from V and 9 from J, leaving 14 bases between them. Germline CDR1 and CDR2: SGHRS and YFSETQ. The CDR3 covers 14 residues. In DNA, the CDR3 is TGCGCCAGCAGCCCACAGGTTAACGGTTCACCCCTCCACTTT. Its translation: CASSPQVNGSPLHF. Drawing the rest from reference TRBV5-1 and TRBJ1-6, the complete variable domain is KAGVTQTPRYLIKTRGQQVTLSCSPISGHRSVSWYQQTPGQGLQFLFEYFSETQRNKGNFPGRFSGRQFSNSRSEMNVSTLELGDSALYLCASSPQVNGSPLHFGNGTRLTVT.

Only a few counts were recorded for this clonotype. J is TRBJ2-7 and V is TRBV29-1, with D possibly matching TRBD2 (5 bases). The CDR3 covers 12 residues. Germline V CDR1 and CDR2: SQVTM, ANQGSEA. Trimming removed 4 bases at V and 3 bases at J, with 10 bases between. CDR3 sequence reads: CSVGRSGYEQYF. CDR3 in DNA: TGCAGCGTTGGGCGGAGCGGCTACGAGCAGTACTTC.

A few counts support this clonotype. The J gene is TRBJ2-5, the V gene TRBV4-2, with D maybe TRBD2 (6 bases). Germline CDR1 is LGHNA and CDR2 is YNFKEQ. The CDR3 is made up of 13 amino acids. Trimming shortened V by 4 bases and J by 11 bases, and 17 bases separated the two germline ends. The CDR3 DNA is TGTGCCAGCAGCCCGACTAGAATCGATGAGCAGTACTTC. It specifies CASSPTRIDEQYF.

A remark on this clonotype: The junction differs from germline at one of its ends, possibly a read error. The rearrangement uses TRBV20-1 and TRBJ2-7; D possibly matches TRBD1 or TRBD2 (5 bases each). The CDR3 totals 14 residues. CDR1 is DFQATT, CDR2 SNEGSKA, per germline (reference sequence). CDR3 sequence: CSAGDVGDSYEQYF. The CDR3 coding sequence is TGCAGTGCTGGAGATGTGGGGGACTCCTACGAGCAGTACTTC.

On this clonotype: With a much larger clone just one base away, this may be a read error. The V and J genes are TRBV28 and TRBJ2-7; D not resolved. The CDR3 is 14 amino acids. Germline CDR1 is MDHEN and CDR2 is SYDVKM. V was pared by 8 bases and J by 7 bases, with 21 bases between. The CDR3 nucleotides are TGTGCCAGCCAAAAGAAGCCTGGCTACAATGAGCAGTACTTC. It yields the protein CASQKKPGYNEQYF.

This chain links TRBV14 with TRBJ2-2; D is unresolved. Trimming cost V 1 base and J 8 bases, with 8 bases left between them. Germline CDR1 SGHDN, CDR2 FVKESK. The CDR3 contains 13 residues. The CDR3 region is CASSQAPRGELFF. The CDR3 DNA reads TGTGCCAGCAGCCAAGCCCCCCGTGGGGAGCTGTTTTTT.

For this clonotype: Possible read error: a much larger clone is one base away. The J gene is TRBJ1-2, the V gene TRBV6-5, with D maybe TRBD1 (6 bases). V was shortened by 2 bases and J by 4 bases, with 8 bases between the two germline ends. CDR3 size: 13 residues. CDR1 and CDR2 from the germline V gene are MNHEY and SVGAGI. The DNA for the CDR3 is TGTGCCAGCAGTTACACAGGGAGCTATGGCTACACCTTC. It is translated as CASSYTGSYGYTF.

This chain joins TRBV4-1 and TRBJ2-5, with TRBD1 as a possible D gene (6 bases). The J call could be wrong; TRBJ2-7 is a better fit for the DNA end. Per germline, CDR1 MGHRA and CDR2 YSYEKL. The CDR3 has 17 residues. The CDR3: CASSPPTIQGYYDEQYF. In DNA, the CDR3 is TGCGCCAGCAGTCCACCAACAATTCAGGGGTACTACGACGAGCAGTACTTC.

A few counts support this clonotype. The chain recombines TRBV28 with TRBJ1-4; TRBD1 is a possible D gene (6 bases). Trimming took 6 bases from V and 6 from J, leaving 11 bases between them. Germline V gene lookup returns CDR1 MDHEN and CDR2 SYDVKM. The CDR3 is made up of 13 amino acids. The CDR3 DNA reads as TGTGCCAGCAGCACGGACAGCGATGAAAAACTGTTTTTT. Translated: CASSTDSDEKLFF.

The chain recombines TRBV30 with TRBJ1-2, with D unresolved. This CDR3 contains 13 residues. CDR1 is GTSNPN and CDR2 is SVGIG in the germline V gene (reference sequence). Trimming took off 0 bases at V and 2 bases at J, with 7 bases between the two ends. The CDR3 bases are TGTGCCTGGAGTGTGAAAGGGAACTATGGCTACACCTTC. Its translation is CAWSVKGNYGYTF.

V and J are TRBV10-1 and TRBJ1-1; D remains ambiguous. The germline CDR1 and CDR2 sequences are WNHNN and SYGVQD (reference sequence). The CDR3 has 14 amino acids. V lost 0 bases and J lost 5, with 10 bases in between. CDR3 DNA: TGCGCCAGCAGTGAGTCGAAGAGAGTAACTGAAGCTTTCTTT. This encodes CASSESKRVTEAFF.

This clonotype was detected a few times. The chain recombines TRBV27 with TRBJ1-1; maybe TRBD1 (6 bases). This CDR3 is built from 14 residues. Germline lookup yields CDR1 MNHEY and CDR2 SMNVEV (reference sequence). The V end lost 2 bases, the J end lost 6 bases, and 13 bases lay between the germline ends. CDR3 sequence (DNA): TGTGCCAGCAGTTTAGGCGGGGGCGCGGCTGAAGCTTTCTTT. Translating gives CASSLGGGAAEAFF.

The chain links TRBV29-1 to TRBJ1-1; D unresolved. The V end lost 7 bases, the J end lost 0 bases, and 9 bases lay between the germline ends. The germline V gene has CDR1 SQVTM and CDR2 ANQGSEA. This CDR3 spans 12 amino acids. CDR3 region: CSGWTVNTEAFF. The CDR3 DNA is TGCAGCGGATGGACGGTGAACACTGAAGCTTTCTTT.

V is TRBV4-2 and J is TRBJ2-3; 7 positions agree with TRBD2. V trimming: 4 bases; J trimming: 2 bases; junction bases outside the gene matches: 6. Germline values: CDR1 LGHNA, CDR2 YNFKEQ. CDR3 length equals 15 residues. This CDR3 reads CASSLQRDYTDTQYF. The CDR3 region has the DNA TGTGCCAGCAGCCTCCAACGGGACTACACAGATACGCAGTATTTT.

This clonotype was counted only a few times. The chain carries TRBV29-1 and TRBJ2-1, with 8 bases fitting TRBD2. The germline V gene encodes CDR1 SQVTM and CDR2 ANQGSEA. This CDR3 spans 13 amino acids. The CDR3 is CGCAGGPNNEQFF. The CDR3 DNA reads TGCGGCTGTGCGGGAGGCCCTAACAATGAGCAGTTCTTC.

This CDR3 reads CASSQWPGDSYEQYF. DNA of the CDR3: TGTGCCAGCAGCCAATGGCCGGGGGACTCCTACGAGCAGTACTTC. V usage is TRBV3-1 and J usage is TRBJ2-7; D is perhaps TRBD2 (6 bases). The V and J ends lost 2 bases and 0 bases respectively, with 11 bases between them. Germline V CDR1 and CDR2: LGHDT, YNNKEL (reference sequence). The CDR3 totals 15 residues.

The chain uses TRBV9 and TRBJ2-1, with TRBD2 matching over 9 bases. Germline lookup yields CDR1 SGDLS and CDR2 YYNGEE. The CDR3 loop spans 15 amino acids. The ends lost 0 bases at V and 6 bases at J; junction bases unmatched: 4. The CDR3 DNA reads TGTGCCAGCAGCGTAGGTGGGACTAGCTCCAATGAGCAGTTCTTC. Translating gives CASSVGGTSSNEQFF.

The CDR3 bases are TGTGCCAGCAGCCAAGCCCCGGGACAGAGCACAGATACGCAGTATTTT. Amino acid sequence: CASSQAPGQSTDTQYF. This rearrangement joins TRBV4-2 to TRBJ2-3; the match to TRBD1 covers 7 bases. With V trimmed by 1 base and J by 0 bases, 4 bases remained unmatched. Germline assignment: CDR1 LGHNA and CDR2 YNFKEQ. This CDR3 region has 16 residues.

J is TRBJ2-5 and V is TRBV27; TRBD1 agrees at 7 bases. The DNA end is more similar to TRBJ2-7, so the J call may be wrong. In germline, CDR1 is MNHEY, CDR2 SMNVEV (reference sequence). The CDR3 runs to 14 residues. The CDR3 loop reads CASARQGVSYEQYF. The CDR3 DNA is TGTGCCAGCGCACGGCAGGGGGTCTCCTACGAGCAGTACTTC.

This chain joins TRBV30 and TRBJ2-7, with D maybe TRBD1 (6 bases). CDR1 and CDR2 (germline): GTSNPN, SVGIG (reference sequence). V was shortened by 3 bases and J by 2 bases, with 8 bases between the two germline ends. This CDR3 has 12 residues. The CDR3 nucleotides read TGTGCCTGGAGCGCAGGGGCCTACGAGCAGTACTTC. Amino acids: CAWSAGAYEQYF. Complete variable domain (other parts from reference TRBV30 and TRBJ2-7): SQTIHQWPATLVQPVGSPLSLECTVEGTSNPNLYWYRQAAGRGLQLLFYSVGIGQISSEVPQNLSASRPQDRQFILSSKKLLLSDSGFYLCAWSAGAYEQYFGPGTRLTVT.